These 22 T cell receptor beta chains came from one sample sequenced in a study of blood T cell repertoires in COVID-19. The repertoire was sequenced with immunoSEQ multiplex PCR; TCRdb's copy has only in-frame clones and lacks some. Of some 260,000 clones detected, 75% to 90% appear once; the ten largest clones hold just under 6.5%. Specimen: PBMCs or T cells enriched from blood (not recorded which). These receptors all stem from a woman between 25 and 40 years old with acute COVID-19.

The chain employs TRBV7-2 and TRBJ2-1; 11 bases line up with TRBD2. The V and J ends lost 6 bases and 7 bases, in that order; junction bases with no gene match: 8. Germline V gene lookup returns CDR1 SGHTA and CDR2 FQGNSA. The CDR3 runs to 15 residues. CDR3 in amino acids: CASSLIAGGGNEQFF. CDR3 DNA: TGTGCCAGCAGTTTGATAGCGGGAGGGGGGAATGAGCAGTTCTTC.

This clone was detected a few times. V and J are TRBV14 and TRBJ2-1; 11 nucleotides align to TRBD1. Per the germline V gene, CDR1 is SGHDN and CDR2 is FVKESK. The CDR3 is 20 residues long. Germline trimming cut 3 bases from V and 7 bases from J; bases unmatched to any gene: 20. The CDR3 spells CASSHTARTGGPLRGNEQFF. In nucleotides, the CDR3 is TGTGCCAGCAGCCATACTGCCCGGACAGGGGGCCCCCTACGGGGAAATGAGCAGTTCTTC.

About this clone itself: This same CDR3 is encoded by further DNA sequences in the sample. The CDR3 spells CASSLSTQETQYF. CDR3 DNA sequence: TGTGCCAGCAGTTTAAGTACACAAGAGACCCAGTACTTC. This chain connects TRBV12-3 or TRBV12-4 to TRBJ2-5; D gene uncertain. This CDR3 has 13 residues. V dropped 2 bases and J dropped 2 bases, with 6 bases sitting between them.

V and J are TRBV24-1 and TRBJ2-1; the D gene is possibly TRBD2 (7 bases). V lost 7 bases and J 2 bases, leaving 11 bases between the germline ends. This CDR3 region has 14 residues. The germline V gene has CDR1 KGHDR and CDR2 SFDVKD. CDR3 DNA: TGTGCCACCAGCGGAGGGGGGGCCTACAATGAGCAGTTCTTC. As protein: CATSGGGAYNEQFF.

This chain connects TRBV19 to TRBJ1-4; TRBD1 aligns across 9 bases. The V gene end was trimmed by 10 bases and the J gene end by 1 base; junction bases not matched to a gene: 4. CDR1 is LNHDA, CDR2 SQIVND, per germline (reference sequence). The CDR3 has 14 amino acids. The CDR3 here is CATGQGLTNEKLFF. CDR3 sequence (DNA): TGTGCCACGGGACAGGGTTTAACTAATGAAAAACTGTTTTTT.

The rearrangement links TRBV19 to TRBJ2-3, with TRBD1 identical over 8 bases. V shed 6 bases, J shed 2 bases, and the junction held 10 bases outside the gene matches. In germline, CDR1 is LNHDA, CDR2 SQIVND (reference sequence). This CDR3 comprises 16 residues. The CDR3 sequence: CASSDRDRQFTDTQYF. The CDR3 DNA reads as TGTGCCAGTAGCGACAGGGACAGGCAATTCACAGATACGCAGTATTTT. The full variable domain, rest sourced from reference TRBV19 and TRBJ2-3, is DGGITQSPKYLFRKEGQNVTLSCEQNLNHDAMYWYRQDPGQGLRLIYYSQIVNDFQKGDIAEGYSVSREKKESFPLTVTSAQKNPTAFYLCASSDRDRQFTDTQYFGPGTRLTVL.

The chain joins TRBV30 to TRBJ1-1; TRBD1 aligns across 8 bases. The CDR3 covers 12 residues. The germline V gene has CDR1 GTSNPN and CDR2 SVGIG (reference sequence). V was pared by 7 bases and J by 3 bases, with 4 bases of the junction left unmatched. CDR3 bases: TGTGCCTTCGGACAGGGCGACACTGAAGCTTTCTTT. Its protein product is CAFGQGDTEAFF.

The V and J genes are TRBV7-9 and TRBJ2-7; TRBD1 matches 10 bases. V trimming: 1 base; J trimming: 7 bases; junction bases outside the gene matches: 7. The CDR3 runs to 15 residues. Germline V lookup: CDR1 SEHNR, CDR2 FQNEAQ (reference sequence). The CDR3 sequence is CASSLGLDRGWEQYF. The CDR3 region has the DNA TGTGCCAGCAGCTTAGGCTTGGACAGGGGGTGGGAGCAGTACTTC.

The chain employs TRBV12-3 or TRBV12-4 and TRBJ1-2; tentative D call: TRBD1 (6 bases). Trimming pared 3 bases from V and 4 bases from J, leaving 9 bases between. This CDR3 is 13 amino acids long. In nucleotides, the CDR3 is TGTGCCAGCAGTTTTCCCAGGGGCTATGGCTACACCTTC. Protein sequence: CASSFPRGYGYTF.

With respect to this clone: Additional DNA sequences in this sample encode the identical CDR3. Here the CDR3 reads CASSQDPGSYEQYF. CDR3 DNA sequence: TGTGCCAGCAGCCAAGATCCCGGGAGCTACGAGCAGTACTTC. The chain is built from TRBV3-1 (or the pseudogene TRBV3-2) and TRBJ2-7; D possibly corresponds to TRBD2 (6 bases). Trimming removed 0 bases at V and 3 bases at J, with 9 bases between. There are 14 residues in the CDR3. The V gene's germline CDR1 is LGHDT and CDR2 YNNKEL (reference sequence).

Only one count was recorded for this clone. The chain has TRBV4-2 and TRBJ1-1; tentative D call: TRBD1 (6 bases). CDR3 length: 17 residues. V was shortened by 1 base and J by 1 base, with 16 bases between the two germline ends. Germline V CDR1 and CDR2: LGHNA, YNFKEQ. The CDR3 sequence is CASSQGRRGTPNTEAFF. The CDR3 nucleotides read TGTGCCAGCAGCCAAGGGCGGAGAGGGACACCGAACACTGAAGCTTTCTTT.

The chain recombines TRBV27 with TRBJ2-3; D is possibly TRBD2 (5 bases). V dropped 2 bases and J dropped 2 bases, with 17 bases sitting between them. This CDR3 is built from 17 residues. Germline V gene sequence: CDR1 MNHEY, CDR2 SMNVEV (reference sequence). The CDR3 DNA reads TGTGCCAGCAGTTTAGGATCTCTAACTAGACCCACAGATACGCAGTATTTT. As protein: CASSLGSLTRPTDTQYF.

CDR3 DNA: TGTGCCAGCAGTCTTGGGGGACTGACTAATTCACCCCTCCACTTT. The encoded protein is CASSLGGLTNSPLHF. V gene TRBV28 combines with J gene TRBJ1-6; TRBD1 might be the D (5 bases). Per the germline V gene, CDR1 is MDHEN and CDR2 is SYDVKM. The CDR3 loop spans 15 amino acids. The ends were cut back, 5 bases at V and 6 bases at J, with 14 bases in the middle.

The chain has TRBV12-5 and TRBJ1-5; D is unclear. V was trimmed by 7 bases and J by 8 bases, leaving 15 bases between them. This CDR3 is built from 13 residues. CDR1 and CDR2 from the germline V gene are LGHNT and FRNRAP. DNA of the CDR3: TGTGCTAGTGCCCTAGGAGGCCGGGAGCCCCAGCATTTT. Encoded protein: CASALGGREPQHF.

This chain uses TRBV19 with TRBJ1-1; TRBD1 might be the D (6 bases). In germline, CDR1 is LNHDA, CDR2 SQIVND (reference sequence). V was shortened by 7 bases and J by 3 bases, with 18 bases between the two germline ends. The CDR3 extends over 15 amino acids. CDR3 sequence (DNA): TGTGCCAGTACCGTAGGGGGGGCCACCCACACTGAAGCTTTCTTT. This translates into CASTVGGATHTEAFF.

The chain is built from TRBV27 and TRBJ2-7; TRBD2 agrees at 8 bases. The CDR3 loop spans 15 amino acids. Germline V lookup: CDR1 MNHEY, CDR2 SMNVEV (reference sequence). After removal of 2 bases from V and 0 bases from J, the junction contained 3 bases not matched to a gene. The CDR3 here is CASSLRRGVSYEQYF. The CDR3 DNA reads as TGTGCCAGCAGTTTACGGCGGGGGGTCTCCTACGAGCAGTACTTC.

This clone was recorded once. The rearrangement uses TRBV7-9 and TRBJ2-1; 7 nucleotides match TRBD2. Germline-derived CDR1 and CDR2 are SEHNR and FQNEAQ (reference sequence). This CDR3 comprises 14 residues. V was pared by 5 bases and J by 8 bases, with 9 bases of the junction left unmatched. This CDR3 is CASSPDGEGYEQFF. The CDR3 coding sequence is TGTGCCAGCAGCCCCGATGGGGAGGGCTATGAGCAGTTCTTC.

This clone was recorded only once. Written as DNA, the CDR3 is TGTGCCAGCAGCGTAGCTAGCGGGGCCCCCAATGAGCAGTTCTTC. Its translation: CASSVASGAPNEQFF. The V and J genes are TRBV9 and TRBJ2-1; TRBD2 matches at 9 bases. This CDR3 contains 15 residues. CDR1 is SGDLS and CDR2 is YYNGEE in the germline V gene. V was clipped by 0 bases and J by 6 bases; unmatched bases: 4.

The chain joins TRBV19 to TRBJ2-2; no definite D call. The CDR3 is 14 amino acids. V was shortened by 3 bases and J by 1 base, with 6 bases between the two germline ends. Germline assignment: CDR1 LNHDA and CDR2 SQIVND (reference sequence). The CDR3 DNA is TGTGCCAGTAGTATGGGCATGAACACCGGGGAGCTGTTTTTT. This translates into CASSMGMNTGELFF.

This clone was found a few times. This CDR3 reads CASSAGQATYNEQFF. The CDR3 DNA follows: TGCGCCAGCAGCGCAGGACAGGCAACCTACAATGAGCAGTTCTTC. The chain carries TRBV5-1 and TRBJ2-1, with 7 nucleotides matching TRBD1. Trimming removed 4 bases from V and 2 bases from J; junction bases left unmatched: 6. Germline CDR1 and CDR2: SGHRS and YFSETQ. The CDR3 loop spans 15 amino acids. Combining the CDR3 with reference TRBV5-1 and TRBJ2-1 gives the whole variable domain KAGVTQTPRYLIKTRGQQVTLSCSPISGHRSVSWYQQTPGQGLQFLFEYFSETQRNKGNFPGRFSGRQFSNSRSEMNVSTLELGDSALYLCASSAGQATYNEQFFGPGTRLTVL.

This chain joins TRBV6-2 or TRBV6-3 and TRBJ2-7; 10 positions agree with TRBD2. Germline CDR1 MNHEY, CDR2 SVGEGT. J gave up 5 bases and V 6 bases, and 10 bases lay outside the gene matches. The CDR3 length is 15 residues. As DNA, the CDR3 is TGTGCCAGCAGCAAAGGTGGGACTAGCGTTGACGAGCAGTACTTC. It translates to CASSKGGTSVDEQYF.

The gene calls are TRBV28 and TRBJ1-6; D not certain. Germline V gene data show CDR1 as MDHEN and CDR2 as SYDVKM. This CDR3 region has 15 residues. V gave up 7 bases and J gave up 5 bases, with 15 bases separating them. CDR3 protein: CASTRTTPNNSPLHF. The CDR3, as DNA: TGTGCCAGCACCCGGACTACTCCCAATAATTCACCCCTCCACTTT.